This T cell receptor beta chain comes out of a study of response to subunit inactivated influenza vaccine. Study-level points and caveats: After each seasonal influenza vaccination, few new T cells are recruited, the authors suggested.

In this sample, this clonotype turned up once. What it binds is not known. One entry per CDR3 protein, called by TCRdb with MiXCR from the RT-PCR reads. Found here are hundreds of thousands of distinct CDR3 sequences, about 18% of them singletons; the top ten hold approximately 11%. Germline CDR1 and CDR2: SGHTA and FQGNSA. The CDR3 runs 15 residues. With 3 bases clipped from V and 4 bases from J, the junction kept 3 bases outside the gene matches. The chain recombines TRBV7-2 with TRBJ2-3, with 11 bases matching TRBD2. Sample: PBMCs from blood, taken 4 to 6 days after vaccination. This receptor was identified in a middle-aged man who received an inactivated influenza vaccine. This CDR3 is CASSFSGGASDTQYF. In DNA, the CDR3 is TGTGCCAGCAGCTTTAGCGGGGGGGCCTCAGATACGCAGTATTTT.